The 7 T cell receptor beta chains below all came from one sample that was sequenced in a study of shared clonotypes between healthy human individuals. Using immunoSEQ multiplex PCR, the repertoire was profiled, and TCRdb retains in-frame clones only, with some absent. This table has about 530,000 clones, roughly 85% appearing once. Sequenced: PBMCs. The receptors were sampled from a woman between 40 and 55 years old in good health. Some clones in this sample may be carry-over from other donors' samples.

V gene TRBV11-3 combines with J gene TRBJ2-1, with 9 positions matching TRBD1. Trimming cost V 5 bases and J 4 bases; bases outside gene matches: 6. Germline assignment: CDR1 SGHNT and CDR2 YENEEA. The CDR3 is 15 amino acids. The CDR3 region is CASSVGQGSYNEQFF. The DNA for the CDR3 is TGTGCCAGCAGCGTGGGACAGGGCTCTTACAATGAGCAGTTCTTC.

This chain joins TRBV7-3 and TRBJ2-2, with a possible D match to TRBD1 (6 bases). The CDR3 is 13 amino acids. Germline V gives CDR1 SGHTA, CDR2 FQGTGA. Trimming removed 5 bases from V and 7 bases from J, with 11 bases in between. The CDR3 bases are TGTGCCAGCAGCCTCAACAGGGTCGGGGAGCTGTTTTTT. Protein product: CASSLNRVGELFF. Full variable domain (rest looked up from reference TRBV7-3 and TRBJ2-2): GAGVSQTPSNKVTEKGKYVELRCDPISGHTALYWYRQSLGQGPEFLIYFQGTGAADDSGLPNDRFFAVRPEGSVSTLKIQRTERGDSAVYLCASSLNRVGELFFGEGSRLTVL.

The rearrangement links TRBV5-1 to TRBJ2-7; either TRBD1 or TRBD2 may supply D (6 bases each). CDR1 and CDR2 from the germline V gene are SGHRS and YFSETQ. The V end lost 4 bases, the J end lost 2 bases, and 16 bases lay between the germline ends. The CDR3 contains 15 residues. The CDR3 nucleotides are TGCGCCAGCAGCCCAGGGGACTTCCGAACCTACGAGCAGTACTTC. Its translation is CASSPGDFRTYEQYF.

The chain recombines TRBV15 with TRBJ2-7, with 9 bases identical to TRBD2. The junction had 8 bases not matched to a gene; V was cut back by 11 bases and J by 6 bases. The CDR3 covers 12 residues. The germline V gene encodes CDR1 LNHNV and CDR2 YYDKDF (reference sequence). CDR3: CAASGRFGEQYF. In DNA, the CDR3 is TGTGCCGCAAGCGGGAGGTTTGGCGAGCAGTACTTC. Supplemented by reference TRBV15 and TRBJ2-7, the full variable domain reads DAMVIQNPRYQVTQFGKPVTLSCSQTLNHNVMYWYQQKSSQAPKLLFHYYDKDFNNEADTPDNFQSRRPNTSFCFLDIRSPGLGDTAMYLCAASGRFGEQYFGPGTRLTVT.

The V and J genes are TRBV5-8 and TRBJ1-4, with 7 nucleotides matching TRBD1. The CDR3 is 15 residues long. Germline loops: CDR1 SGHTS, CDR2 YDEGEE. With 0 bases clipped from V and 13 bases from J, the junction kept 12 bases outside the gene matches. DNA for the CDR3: TGTGCCAGCAGCTTGGGACAGGGAATGTCATTCAGACTGTTTTTT. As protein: CASSLGQGMSFRLFF.

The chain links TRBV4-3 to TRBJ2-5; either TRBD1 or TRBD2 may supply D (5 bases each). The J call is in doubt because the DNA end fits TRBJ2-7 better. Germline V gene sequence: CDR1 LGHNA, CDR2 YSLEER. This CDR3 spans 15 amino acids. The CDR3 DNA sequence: TGCGCCAGCAGCCAAGATCTTGGGGGTCCCAACGAGCAGTACTTC. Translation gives CASSQDLGGPNEQYF.

DNA of the CDR3: TGTGCCAGCAGCCTCGGACTAGCGTCTAGCACAGATACGCAGTATTTT. As protein: CASSLGLASSTDTQYF. V and J are TRBV7-3 and TRBJ2-3, with TRBD2 matching over 9 bases. Trimming took 5 bases from V and 0 from J; bases not matched to a gene: 6. Germline V gene lookup returns CDR1 SGHTA and CDR2 FQGTGA. The CDR3 totals 16 residues.